Following are 9 T cell receptor beta chains from one sample sequenced in a study of T cells in Graves' hyperthyroidism and ophthalmopathy. RNA transcripts provided the source from which TCR beta CDR3 regions were amplified. An initial round of RT-PCR targeting the TCR CDR3 relied on the HTBI primer set. TCRdb ran MiXCR on the multiplex PCR reads and lists one entry per CDR3 protein. The sample holds a few hundred thousand distinct CDR3 sequences, roughly 14% seen once. Specimen: blood. The receptors here all came from a woman younger than 35 with Graves' hyperthyroidism.

This clonotype was seen repeatedly, ten times or more. This chain links TRBV7-9 with TRBJ1-2; tentatively, D is TRBD1 (5 bases). The CDR3 runs 15 residues. Trimming took 2 bases from V and 0 from J, leaving 10 bases between them. Germline values: CDR1 SEHNR, CDR2 FQNEAQ (reference sequence). The CDR3 sequence is CASSLKAGPNYGYTF. The CDR3 DNA is TGTGCCAGCAGCTTAAAGGCAGGGCCTAACTATGGCTACACCTTC.

The sample holds many counts of this clonotype. The J gene is TRBJ2-3, the V gene TRBV7-2; 10 nucleotides align to TRBD2. Germline CDR1 SGHTA, CDR2 FQGNSA. The junction had 4 bases not matched to a gene; V was cut back by 4 bases and J by 0 bases. This CDR3 has 16 amino acids. The CDR3 DNA reads TGTGCCAGCAGCTCCCGACTAGCGGGTAGCACAGATACGCAGTATTTT. Its translation is CASSSRLAGSTDTQYF.

This clonotype was seen at least ten times. The CDR3 loop is CASRGHQNTEAFF. The CDR3 coding sequence is TGTGCCAGCAGGGGACACCAGAACACTGAAGCTTTCTTT. This chain uses TRBV28 with TRBJ1-1, with TRBD1 as a possible D gene (6 bases). Looked up from germline, CDR1 is MDHEN and CDR2 is SYDVKM. Trimming took off 6 bases at V and 1 base at J, with 9 bases between the two ends. The CDR3 length is 13 residues.

This clonotype was counted only a few times. The V gene is TRBV9, the J gene TRBJ1-2; D is possibly TRBD1 (6 bases). Germline V gives CDR1 SGDLS, CDR2 YYNGEE. V was cut by 3 bases and J by 8 bases, with 17 bases left in between. The CDR3 covers 14 residues. The CDR3 is CASSGSGQIRGYTF. CDR3 in DNA: TGTGCCAGCAGCGGTTCGGGACAAATTCGGGGCTACACCTTC.

This clonotype was detected ten times or more. The CDR3 DNA follows: TGTGCCAGCAACCCTGAGGCGAATCAGCCCCAGCATTTT. Amino acids: CASNPEANQPQHF. The V and J genes are TRBV5-8 and TRBJ1-5; D remains unclear. Germline V gives CDR1 SGHTS, CDR2 YDEGEE. Trimming left V 6 bases short and J 4 bases short, with 11 bases between. The CDR3 is 13 amino acids.

This clonotype has ten or more counts. V is TRBV5-1 and J is TRBJ2-7, with TRBD2 as a possible D gene (5 bases). Germline lookup yields CDR1 SGHRS and CDR2 YFSETQ. V lost 0 bases and J 4 bases, leaving 14 bases between the germline ends. The length of the CDR3 is 15 residues. CDR3 sequence: CASSLGGRSPYEQYF. The CDR3 DNA is TGCGCCAGCAGCTTGGGAGGGAGAAGCCCTTACGAGCAGTACTTC. Drawing the rest from reference TRBV5-1 and TRBJ2-7, the complete variable domain is KAGVTQTPRYLIKTRGQQVTLSCSPISGHRSVSWYQQTPGQGLQFLFEYFSETQRNKGNFPGRFSGRQFSNSRSEMNVSTLELGDSALYLCASSLGGRSPYEQYFGPGTRLTVT.

The chain links TRBV7-9 to TRBJ1-1, with 7 positions matching TRBD1. The CDR3 is 14 amino acids. The junction had 7 bases not matched to a gene; V was cut back by 5 bases and J by 4 bases. The germline V gene encodes CDR1 SEHNR and CDR2 FQNEAQ (reference sequence). The CDR3 DNA is TGTGCCAGCAGCCGACAGGGCTACGGCACTGAAGCTTTCTTT. Amino acid sequence: CASSRQGYGTEAFF.

This clonotype has a count of ten or more. V is TRBV4-1 and J is TRBJ1-1, with a weak D call TRBD1 (5 bases). Germline values: CDR1 MGHRA, CDR2 YSYEKL. The CDR3 is made up of 16 amino acids. V dropped 3 bases and J dropped 1 base, with 15 bases sitting between them. This CDR3 is CASSQFLGGANTEAFF. Here the CDR3 DNA reads TGCGCCAGCAGCCAGTTCCTAGGCGGGGCGAACACTGAAGCTTTCTTT.

There are a few counts of this clonotype. The chain joins TRBV12-3 or TRBV12-4 to TRBJ2-7; 12 bases are shared with TRBD2. J gave up 3 bases and V 5 bases, and 5 bases lay outside the gene matches. This CDR3 spans 15 amino acids. CDR3 bases: TGTGCCAGCAGTGGGCGACTAGCGGGAGACTACGAGCAGTACTTC. It codes for CASSGRLAGDYEQYF.